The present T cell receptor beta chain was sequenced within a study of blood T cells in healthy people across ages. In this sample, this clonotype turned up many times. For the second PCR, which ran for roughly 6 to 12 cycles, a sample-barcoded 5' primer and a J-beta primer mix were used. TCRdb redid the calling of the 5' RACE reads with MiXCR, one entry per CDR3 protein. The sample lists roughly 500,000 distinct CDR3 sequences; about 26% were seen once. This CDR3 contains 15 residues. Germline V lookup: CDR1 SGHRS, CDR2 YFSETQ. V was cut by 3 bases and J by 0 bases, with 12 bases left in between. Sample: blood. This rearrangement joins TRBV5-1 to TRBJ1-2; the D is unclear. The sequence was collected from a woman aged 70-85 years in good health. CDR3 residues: CASSSGGSANYGYTF. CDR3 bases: TGCGCCAGCAGCTCTGGAGGATCGGCTAACTATGGCTACACCTTC.